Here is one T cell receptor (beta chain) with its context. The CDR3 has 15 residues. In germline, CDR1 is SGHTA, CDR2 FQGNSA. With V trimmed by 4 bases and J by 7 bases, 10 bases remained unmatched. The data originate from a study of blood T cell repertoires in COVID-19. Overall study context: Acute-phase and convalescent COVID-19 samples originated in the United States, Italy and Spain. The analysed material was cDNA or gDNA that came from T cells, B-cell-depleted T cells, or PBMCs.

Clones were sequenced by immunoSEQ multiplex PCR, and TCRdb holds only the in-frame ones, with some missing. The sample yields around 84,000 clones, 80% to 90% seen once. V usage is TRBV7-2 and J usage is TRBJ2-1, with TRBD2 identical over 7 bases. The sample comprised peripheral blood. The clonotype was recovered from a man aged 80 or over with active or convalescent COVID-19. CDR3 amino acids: CASSWPSGGLNEQFF. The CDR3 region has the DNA TGTGCCAGCAGCTGGCCTAGCGGAGGTCTGAATGAGCAGTTCTTC.